The present TCR beta chain was sequenced within a study of cytomegalovirus exposure and HLA in healthy donors. Remarks on this clone: Its target is not known.

The assay was immunoSEQ multiplex PCR, and TCRdb's table has in-frame clones only and misses some. The sample carries approximately 230,000 clones, roughly 84% recorded once. Study-level findings and limits: The study put 150 to 200 TCR beta chains on its list as cytomegalovirus-associated.

The clonotype originates from a man between 18 and 35 years old in good health and CMV-seropositive. The sample consisted of PBMCs.

The CDR3 loop is CASSPRTSVDNEQFF. The CDR3, as DNA: TGCGCCAGCAGCCCGAGGACTAGCGTCGACAATGAGCAGTTCTTC. The chain links TRBV5-1 to TRBJ2-1; 9 bases align to TRBD2. The trim removed 4 bases at V and 5 bases at J, leaving 7 bases unmatched. The CDR3 is made up of 15 amino acids. Per germline, CDR1 SGHRS and CDR2 YFSETQ.